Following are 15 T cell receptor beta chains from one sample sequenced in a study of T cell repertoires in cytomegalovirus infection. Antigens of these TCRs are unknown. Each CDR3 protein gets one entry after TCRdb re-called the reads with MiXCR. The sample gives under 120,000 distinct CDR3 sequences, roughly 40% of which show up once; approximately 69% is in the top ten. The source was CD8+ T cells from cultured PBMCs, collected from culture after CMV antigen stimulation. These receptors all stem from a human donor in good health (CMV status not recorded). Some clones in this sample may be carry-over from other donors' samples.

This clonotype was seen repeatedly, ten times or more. The CDR3: CAISEAPQGTGNTIYF. In DNA, the CDR3 is TGTGCCATCAGTGAGGCCCCACAGGGCACTGGAAACACCATATATTTT. The chain has TRBV10-3 and TRBJ1-3; D might be TRBD1 (6 bases). The germline V gene has CDR1 ENHRY and CDR2 SYGVKD. The CDR3 runs to 16 residues. V was shortened by 2 bases and J by 2 bases, with 13 bases between the two germline ends.

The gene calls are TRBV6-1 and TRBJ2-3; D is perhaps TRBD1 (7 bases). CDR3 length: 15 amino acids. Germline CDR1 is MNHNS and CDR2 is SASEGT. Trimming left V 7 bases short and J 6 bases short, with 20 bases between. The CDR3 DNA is TGTGCCAGCATCCCCGCAGGGGGGCTGGGTGATACGCAGTATTTT. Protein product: CASIPAGGLGDTQYF.

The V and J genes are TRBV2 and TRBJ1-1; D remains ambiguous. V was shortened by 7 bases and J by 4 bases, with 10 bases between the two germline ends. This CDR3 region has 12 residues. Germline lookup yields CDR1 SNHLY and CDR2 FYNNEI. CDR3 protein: CASNPGGTEAFF. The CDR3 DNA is TGTGCCAGCAACCCGGGAGGCACTGAAGCTTTCTTT.

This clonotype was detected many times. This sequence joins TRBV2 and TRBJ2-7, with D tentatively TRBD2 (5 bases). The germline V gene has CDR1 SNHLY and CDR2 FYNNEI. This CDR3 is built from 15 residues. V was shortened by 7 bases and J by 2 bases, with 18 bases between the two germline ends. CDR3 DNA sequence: TGTGCCAGCACTCCGCCCGGGAACTCCCCCTACGAGCAGTACTTC. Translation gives CASTPPGNSPYEQYF.

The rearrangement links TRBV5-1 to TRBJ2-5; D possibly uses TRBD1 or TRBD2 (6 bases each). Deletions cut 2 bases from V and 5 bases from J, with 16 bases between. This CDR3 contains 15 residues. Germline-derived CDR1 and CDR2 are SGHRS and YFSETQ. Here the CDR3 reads CASSLPAGRGETQYF. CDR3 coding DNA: TGCGCCAGCAGCTTACCAGCGGGTAGGGGGGAGACCCAGTACTTC.

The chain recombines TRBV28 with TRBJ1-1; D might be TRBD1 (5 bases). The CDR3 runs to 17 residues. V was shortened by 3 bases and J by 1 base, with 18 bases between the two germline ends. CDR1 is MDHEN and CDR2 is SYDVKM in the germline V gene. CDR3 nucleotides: TGTGCCAGCAGTTTTCCGGTTTCGGAGGGACCGAACACTGAAGCTTTCTTT. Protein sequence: CASSFPVSEGPNTEAFF.

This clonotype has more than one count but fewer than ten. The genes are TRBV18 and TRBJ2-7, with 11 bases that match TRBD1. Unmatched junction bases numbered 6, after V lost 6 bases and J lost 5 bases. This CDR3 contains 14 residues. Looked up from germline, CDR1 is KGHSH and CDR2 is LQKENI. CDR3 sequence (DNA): TGTGCCAGCTCTCTTGGACAGGGGGCTAACGAGCAGTACTTC. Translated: CASSLGQGANEQYF.

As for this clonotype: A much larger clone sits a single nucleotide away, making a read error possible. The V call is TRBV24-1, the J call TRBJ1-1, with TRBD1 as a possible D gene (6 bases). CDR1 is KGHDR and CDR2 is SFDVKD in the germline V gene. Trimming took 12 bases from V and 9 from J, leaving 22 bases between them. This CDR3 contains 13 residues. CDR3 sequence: CAAEQGVIAKAFF. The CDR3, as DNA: TGTGCCGCAGAACAGGGCGTTATCGCTAAAGCTTTCTTT.

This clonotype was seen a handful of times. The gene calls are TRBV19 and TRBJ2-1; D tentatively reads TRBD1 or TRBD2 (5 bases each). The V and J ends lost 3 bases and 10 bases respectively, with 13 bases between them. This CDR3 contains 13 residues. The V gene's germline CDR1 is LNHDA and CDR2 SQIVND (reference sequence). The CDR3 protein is CASSIRDEGEQFF. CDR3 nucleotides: TGTGCCAGTAGTATCAGGGACGAGGGAGAGCAGTTCTTC.

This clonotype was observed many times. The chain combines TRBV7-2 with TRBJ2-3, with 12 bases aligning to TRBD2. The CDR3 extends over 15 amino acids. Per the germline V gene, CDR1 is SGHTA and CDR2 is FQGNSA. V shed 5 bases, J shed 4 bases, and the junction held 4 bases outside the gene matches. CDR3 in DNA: TGTGCCAGCAGCGCTAGCGGGGGGGACTCAGATACGCAGTATTTT. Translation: CASSASGGDSDTQYF. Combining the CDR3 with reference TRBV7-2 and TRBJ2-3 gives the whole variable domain GAGVSQSPSNKVTEKGKDVELRCDPISGHTALYWYRQSLGQGLEFLIYFQGNSAPDKSGLPSDRFSAERTGGSVSTLTIQRTQQEDSAVYLCASSASGGDSDTQYFGPGTRLTVL.

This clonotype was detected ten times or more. Written as DNA, the CDR3 is TGTGCCAGCAGTTTAGCGGGGGACAGCTCCTACGAGCAGTACTTC. Translation: CASSLAGDSSYEQYF. The chain has TRBV12-3 or TRBV12-4 and TRBJ2-7, with 7 nucleotides matching TRBD1. V shed 0 bases and J 0 bases; nucleotides not matched to a gene: 2. CDR3 length equals 15 residues.

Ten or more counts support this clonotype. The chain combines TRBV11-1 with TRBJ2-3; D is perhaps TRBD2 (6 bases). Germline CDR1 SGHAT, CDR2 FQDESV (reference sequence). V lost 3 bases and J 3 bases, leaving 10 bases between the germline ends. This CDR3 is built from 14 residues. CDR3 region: CASSFLGGTDTQYF. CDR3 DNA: TGTGCCAGCAGCTTCCTCGGGGGAACAGATACGCAGTATTTT.

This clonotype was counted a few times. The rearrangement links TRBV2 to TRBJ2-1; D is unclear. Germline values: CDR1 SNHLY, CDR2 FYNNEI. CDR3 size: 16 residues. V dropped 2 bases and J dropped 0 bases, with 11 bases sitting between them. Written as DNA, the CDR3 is TGTGCCAGCAGTGAACGGCTGGCGAGCTCCTACAATGAGCAGTTCTTC. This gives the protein CASSERLASSYNEQFF. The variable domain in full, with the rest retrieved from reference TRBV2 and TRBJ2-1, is EPEVTQTPSHQVTQMGQEVILRCVPISNHLYFYWYRQILGQKVEFLVSFYNNEISEKSEIFDDQFSVERPDGSNFTLKIRSTKLEDSAMYFCASSERLASSYNEQFFGPGTRLTVL.

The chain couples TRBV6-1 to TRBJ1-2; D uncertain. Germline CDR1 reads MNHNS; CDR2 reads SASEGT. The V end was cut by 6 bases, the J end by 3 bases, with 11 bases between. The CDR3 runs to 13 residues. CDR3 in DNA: TGTGCCAGCAGCAATCCCGGGGACTATGGCTACACCTTC. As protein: CASSNPGDYGYTF.

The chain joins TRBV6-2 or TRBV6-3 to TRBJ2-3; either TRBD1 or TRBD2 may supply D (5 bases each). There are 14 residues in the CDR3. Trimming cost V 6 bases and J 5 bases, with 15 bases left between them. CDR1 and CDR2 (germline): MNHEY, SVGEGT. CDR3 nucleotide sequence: TGTGCCAGCAGCACCGGGACCTTTGGAGATACGCAGTATTTT. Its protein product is CASSTGTFGDTQYF.